Sequencing of this T cell receptor beta chain was carried out in a study of blood T cells in healthy people across ages. Across the whole study: Template switching caught about one barcoded beta molecule for each two T cells. Study-level findings and limits: Unsorted PBMC input precluded a conclusive naive versus antigen-experienced comparison. Not knowing donor CMV status may have confounded expanded clonotype changes.

The use of a sample-barcoded 5' primer and a J-beta primer mix characterized a second PCR of about 6 to 12 cycles. TCRdb passed the 5' RACE reads through MiXCR, listing each CDR3 protein once. This table has 1,500,000 or so distinct CDR3 sequences, around 40% appearing once. Extractions gave at least 5.5 micrograms of total RNA per sample. Per the germline V gene, CDR1 is PRHDT and CDR2 is FYEKMQ (reference sequence). The CDR3 is 15 residues long. J was trimmed by 3 bases and V by 0 bases; bases with no gene match: 4. This clonotype was observed a few times. The antigen is unknown. The specimen was blood. V and J are TRBV13 and TRBJ2-7, with TRBD1 matching 8 bases. The clonotype originates from a woman aged 18-29 years in good health. The CDR3 region has the DNA TGTGCCAGCAGCTTAGGCAGGGGGCTAGGCTACGAGCAGTACTTC. Its translation is CASSLGRGLGYEQYF.